These 15 T cell receptor beta chains were sequenced from one sample in a study of T cells in Graves' hyperthyroidism and ophthalmopathy (dated by TCRdb to the late 2010s). Library preparation was by multiplex PCR. This sample was sequenced with an Illumina HiSeq 2000. The TCR beta CDR3 regions were amplified from RNA transcripts. For the first round of RT-PCR on the TCR CDR3, the HTBI primer set was used together with the Qiagen OneStep RT-PCR kit. TCRdb reworked the public reads: Q25 trimming with fastp, MiXCR clone assembly, productive beta chains retained. Each CDR3 protein gets just one entry, which takes the most common genes and DNA from the rows behind it. This sample comprises hundreds of thousands of distinct CDR3 sequences, 12% to 15% of them detected only once. Roughly 10% of the sample comes from the top ten. The sample was blood. All receptors come from a woman under 30 with Graves' hyperthyroidism.

This clonotype has a handful of counts. This chain links TRBV24-1 with TRBJ1-3, with TRBD1 identical over 9 bases. V lost 5 bases to trimming and J lost 0 bases; unmatched junction nucleotides: 7. This CDR3 is built from 17 residues. Germline values: CDR1 KGHDR, CDR2 SFDVKD. The CDR3 DNA reads as TGTGCCACCAGTGCTTCGGGACAGGGCGGCTCTGGAAACACCATATATTTT. This encodes CATSASGQGGSGNTIYF.

Ten or more counts support this clonotype. V is TRBV2 and J is TRBJ1-5, with unresolved D. This CDR3 comprises 15 residues. Germline V lookup: CDR1 SNHLY, CDR2 FYNNEI. Between the trimmed V and J ends, which lost 3 bases and 2 bases, there was a span of 11 bases. The DNA of the CDR3 is TGTGCCAGCAGTGACCCCGATATCGGCAATCAGCCCCAGCATTTT. This encodes CASSDPDIGNQPQHF.

This clonotype occurred many times. V and J are TRBV2 and TRBJ2-7; tentative D call: TRBD2 (5 bases). The CDR3 covers 14 residues. From germline, CDR1 is SNHLY and CDR2 FYNNEI. V shed 5 bases and J shed 4 bases, with 15 bases lying between them. The CDR3 sequence: CASSSRESGYEQYF. Written as DNA, the CDR3 is TGTGCCAGCAGTTCCCGGGAATCCGGATACGAGCAGTACTTC.

This clonotype came up many times. J is TRBJ2-1 and V is TRBV11-3, with 10 bases fitting TRBD2. CDR3 length: 17 residues. J lost 8 bases, V lost 5 bases, and 15 bases had no gene match. Germline V gene data show CDR1 as SGHNT and CDR2 as YENEEA. The CDR3 bases are TGTGCCAGCAGCAGAATTTCCCCTAGCGGGAGAAACCATGAGCAGTTCTTC. As protein: CASSRISPSGRNHEQFF. Looking up the rest from reference TRBV11-3 and TRBJ2-1 gives the full variable domain: EAGVVQSPRYKIIEKKQPVAFWCNPISGHNTLYWYLQNLGQGPELLIRYENEEAVDDSQLPKDRFSAERLKGVDSTLKIQPAELGDSAVYLCASSRISPSGRNHEQFFGPGTRLTVL.

This clonotype was recorded at least ten times. The gene calls are TRBV28 and TRBJ1-1; TRBD1 is a possible D gene (6 bases). Germline assignment: CDR1 MDHEN and CDR2 SYDVKM. Deletions cut 2 bases from V and 7 bases from J, with 23 bases between. CDR3 size: 17 residues. The chain's CDR3 is CASSLALGGLGGVEAFF. CDR3 nucleotide sequence: TGTGCCAGCAGTTTAGCACTCGGGGGCCTCGGGGGAGTTGAAGCTTTCTTT.

This clonotype was observed a handful of times. The chain employs TRBV7-9 and TRBJ2-5, with 10 nucleotides matching TRBD2. The CDR3 contains 15 residues. Germline lookup yields CDR1 SEHNR and CDR2 FQNEAQ (reference sequence). With V trimmed by 2 bases and J by 5 bases, 5 bases remained unmatched. Written as DNA, the CDR3 is TGTGCCAGCAGCTTAAAGCTAGCGGGAGCTGAGACCCAGTACTTC. Its translation is CASSLKLAGAETQYF.

This clonotype was observed a single time. A read error may be the cause here, since a much bigger clone is one base away. The V call is TRBV13, the J call TRBJ2-7, with D possibly TRBD2 on 5 matching bases. The DNA end is a closer match to TRBJ2-1, so the J assignment may be wrong. This CDR3 spans 14 amino acids. Germline V gene sequence: CDR1 PRHDT, CDR2 FYEKMQ (reference sequence). CDR3 sequence reads: CASSFNSASYEQFF. CDR3 nucleotides: TGTGCCAGCAGCTTCAATAGCGCGTCCTACGAGCAGTTCTTC.

As regards this clonotype: A clone one base away is much larger, so this may be a read error. V gene TRBV20-1 combines with J gene TRBJ2-1; 8 nucleotides align to TRBD2. The CDR3 is 16 residues long. J lost 8 bases, V lost 0 bases, and 12 bases had no gene match. Germline V CDR1 and CDR2: DFQATT, SNEGSKA (reference sequence). CDR3 sequence reads: CSARDQLAGTIYEQFF. In DNA, the CDR3 is TGCAGTGCTAGAGATCAATTAGCGGGAACTATATATGAGCAGTTCTTC.

This clonotype came up a few times. The V and J genes are TRBV7-3 and TRBJ1-6, with D possibly TRBD1 on 5 matching bases. V was shortened by 5 bases and J by 7 bases, with 9 bases between the two germline ends. The CDR3 is 13 residues long. Germline V CDR1 and CDR2: SGHTA, FQGTGA. Here the CDR3 reads CASSPGSNSPLHF. The CDR3 bases are TGTGCCAGCAGCCCAGGGTCGAATTCACCCCTCCACTTT.

This clonotype was recorded at least ten times. This chain uses TRBV20-1 with TRBJ2-1; the D gene could be TRBD1 or TRBD2 (5 bases each). This CDR3 is 18 amino acids long. The germline CDR1 and CDR2 sequences are DFQATT and SNEGSKA (reference sequence). Trimming took off 5 bases at V and 0 bases at J, with 23 bases between the two ends. The CDR3 spells CSAYALEGSRGSYNEQFF. The CDR3 nucleotides are TGCAGTGCTTACGCCCTAGAGGGGAGCCGGGGCTCCTACAATGAGCAGTTCTTC.

The sample holds many counts of this clonotype. The rearrangement joins TRBV3-1 to TRBJ2-5; a possible D gene is TRBD2 (5 bases). The CDR3 totals 14 residues. Trimming cost V 3 bases and J 2 bases, with 10 bases left between them. Germline V lookup: CDR1 LGHDT, CDR2 YNNKEL (reference sequence). The CDR3: CASSHTRLQETQYF. CDR3 in DNA: TGTGCCAGCAGCCACACTAGGTTACAAGAGACCCAGTACTTC.

This clonotype turned up a few times. This rearrangement joins TRBV7-8 to TRBJ2-2; TRBD1 matches 9 bases. The trim removed 2 bases at V and 4 bases at J, leaving 8 bases unmatched. There are 17 residues in the CDR3. Germline V lookup: CDR1 SGHVS, CDR2 FQNEAQ. The DNA of the CDR3 is TGTGCCAGCAGCTTAAAGAGGACAGGGGCCCTCACCGGGGAGCTGTTTTTT. It is translated as CASSLKRTGALTGELFF.

This clonotype has a count of ten or more. V and J are TRBV12-3 or TRBV12-4 and TRBJ1-5; D uncertain. The CDR3 has 14 residues. V lost 3 bases and J 6 bases, leaving 12 bases between the germline ends. Here the CDR3 reads CASSFSHSGQPQHF. For the CDR3, the DNA is TGTGCCAGCAGTTTTTCCCACTCCGGTCAGCCCCAGCATTTT.

In this sample, this clonotype turned up many times. The V call is TRBV11-2, the J call TRBJ2-5; D remains unclear. Looked up from germline, CDR1 is SGHAT and CDR2 is FQNNGV. The CDR3 loop spans 13 amino acids. V was shortened by 2 bases and J by 4 bases, with 8 bases between the two germline ends. The CDR3 DNA is TGTGCCAGCAGCTTAACAGTGATAGAGACCCAGTACTTC. Translating it yields CASSLTVIETQYF.

This clonotype has a count of ten or more. The chain couples TRBV28 to TRBJ2-7; perhaps TRBD1 as D (5 bases). The CDR3 has 16 amino acids. Germline assignment: CDR1 MDHEN and CDR2 SYDVKM. The germline V and J ends were trimmed by 5 bases and 2 bases, with 19 bases remaining between them. The CDR3 bases are TGTGCCAGCAGTGGGGCGGCGGCAGCCTTCCCCTACGAGCAGTACTTC. It specifies CASSGAAAAFPYEQYF.